The entry that follows covers one T cell receptor (beta chain) sequence. CDR1 and CDR2 (germline): LNHDA, SQIVND (reference sequence). The CDR3 runs 13 residues. With 7 bases removed from V and 5 bases from J, the gap between germline ends came to 12 bases. The sample is drawn from a study of T-cell reconstitution after alpha-beta-depleted transplantation in children. Unique molecular identifiers were used in preparing the TCRbeta library. TCRdb itself ran the PCR reads through MiXCR, one entry per CDR3 protein. This table has roughly 500,000 distinct CDR3 sequences, about 31% appearing once. The receptor's source is a human donor who donated a stem cell graft to a child with aplastic anemia. The sample in question was PBMCs from the stem cell graft donor, obtained from the stem cell graft. The chain has TRBV19 and TRBJ2-1, with D unclear. The CDR3 loop reads CASTPERDNEQFF. CDR3 sequence (DNA): TGTGCCAGTACACCGGAACGGGACAATGAGCAGTTCTTC.